This T cell receptor beta chain originates from a study of blood T cell repertoires in COVID-19 (dated by TCRdb to the early 2020s). In the study overall: Samples from collaborators originated in the United States, Italy and Spain and spanned both the acute and convalescent phases of COVID-19. The prospective study material was composed of cDNA or gDNA derived from T cells, B-cell-depleted T cells, or PBMCs. The dataset comprised deeply sampled blood TCRbeta repertoires from subjects exposed to, actively infected with, or recovered from COVID-19. The repertoires were made available in a free public database intended to serve as a resource for research on the immune response to SARS-CoV-2. Samples came from the ongoing ImmuneRACE study (first 160 participants) plus 1,254 subjects from 6 global collaborators. A de-identified subject ID, COVID-19 status, age in years and sex were almost always included in the sample metadata. Where HLA class I and class II types were available, the types were taken from metadata supplied by the sample provider, not from assay-based typing.

Each collaborating institution followed its own protocols to collect whole blood in K2EDTA tubes. Collaborator samples were shipped for TCRbeta analysis as frozen whole blood, isolated PBMCs, or DNA extracted from either sample type. The immunoSEQ Assay, a bias-controlled multiplex PCR, was used to amplify TCRbeta CDR3 regions from genomic DNA. From the authors' description of their analysis: The number of nucleated cells in each sample was estimated from the amplification of reference gene primers within the assay. To quantify the absolute abundance of each unique TCRbeta CDR3 rearrangement, sequence reads were collapsed and filtered. For each sample, productive Simpson clonality was calculated as the square root of Simpson's diversity index across productive rearrangements. The table was pulled from immuneACCESS by TCRdb, which kept in-frame rearrangements only. Such tables lose some clones; where checked, under half of the loss comes from unresolved V genes, and the rest has no known cause. The DNA gave D and trimming, while V, J and clone size come from that table. The sample yields roughly 10,000 clones; about 88% were counted once. In total, the top ten clones hold roughly 6.2% of the sample.

As concerns this clone: The specificity of this receptor is unknown. No base-level quality is on record; no much larger clone is a single base apart.

Results and caveats for the whole study, not just this receptor: How much clinical and demographic metadata was included differed by source and by participant, and the metadata was provided uncurated.

V is cut by 3 bases and J by 10 bases, and the space between the germline ends is 9 bases. The CDR3 goes from the cysteine to the phenylalanine over 12 residues. Only CDR3 DNA remains: 36 bases, in frame from the first base. This receptor was obtained from a human donor in a cohort sampled during active COVID-19. The rearranged chain carries TRBV12-3 or TRBV12-4 and TRBJ2-2, and the D gene may be TRBD2, 5 bases matching. Specimen: peripheral blood. The DNA sequence reads TGTGCCAGCAGTTTCGGAGGACCGGAGCTGTTTTTT. Protein translation: CASSFGGPELFF.